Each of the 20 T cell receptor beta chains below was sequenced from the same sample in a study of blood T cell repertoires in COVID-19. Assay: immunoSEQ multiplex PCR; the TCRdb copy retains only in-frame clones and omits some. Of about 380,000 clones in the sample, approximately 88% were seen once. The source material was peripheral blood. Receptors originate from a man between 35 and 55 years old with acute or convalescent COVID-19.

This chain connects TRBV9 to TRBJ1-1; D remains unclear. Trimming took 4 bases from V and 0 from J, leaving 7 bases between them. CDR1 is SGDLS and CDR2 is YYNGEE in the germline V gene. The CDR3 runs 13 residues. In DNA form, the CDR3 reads TGTGCCAGCAGCCCACTCATGAACACTGAAGCTTTCTTT. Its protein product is CASSPLMNTEAFF.

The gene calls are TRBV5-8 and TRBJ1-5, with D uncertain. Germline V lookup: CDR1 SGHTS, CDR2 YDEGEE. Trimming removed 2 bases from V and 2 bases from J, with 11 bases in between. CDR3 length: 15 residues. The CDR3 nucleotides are TGTGCCAGCAGCTTCTGGGCAGTTGGCAATCAGCCCCAGCATTTT. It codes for CASSFWAVGNQPQHF.

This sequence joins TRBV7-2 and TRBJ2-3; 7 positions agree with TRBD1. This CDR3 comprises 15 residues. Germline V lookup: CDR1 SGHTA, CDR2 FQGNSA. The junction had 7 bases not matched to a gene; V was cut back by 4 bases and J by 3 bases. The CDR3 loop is CASSSYRGWTDTQYF. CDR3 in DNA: TGTGCCAGCAGCTCGTACAGGGGATGGACAGATACGCAGTATTTT. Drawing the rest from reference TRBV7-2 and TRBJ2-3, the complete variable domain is GAGVSQSPSNKVTEKGKDVELRCDPISGHTALYWYRQSLGQGLEFLIYFQGNSAPDKSGLPSDRFSAERTGGSVSTLTIQRTQQEDSAVYLCASSSYRGWTDTQYFGPGTRLTVL.

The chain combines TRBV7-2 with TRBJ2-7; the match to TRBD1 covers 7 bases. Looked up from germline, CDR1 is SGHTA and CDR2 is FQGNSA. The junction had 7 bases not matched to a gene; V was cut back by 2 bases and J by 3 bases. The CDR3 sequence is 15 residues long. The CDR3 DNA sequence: TGTGCCAGCAGCTTAAGAACAGGGGTTGACTACGAGCAGTACTTC. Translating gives CASSLRTGVDYEQYF. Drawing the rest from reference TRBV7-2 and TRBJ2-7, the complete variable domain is GAGVSQSPSNKVTEKGKDVELRCDPISGHTALYWYRQSLGQGLEFLIYFQGNSAPDKSGLPSDRFSAERTGGSVSTLTIQRTQQEDSAVYLCASSLRTGVDYEQYFGPGTRLTVT.

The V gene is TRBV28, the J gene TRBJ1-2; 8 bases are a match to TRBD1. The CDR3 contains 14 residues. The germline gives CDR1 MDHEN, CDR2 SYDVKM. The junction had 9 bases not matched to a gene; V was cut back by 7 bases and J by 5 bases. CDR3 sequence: CASKTDRGGYGYTF. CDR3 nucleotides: TGTGCCAGCAAAACTGACAGGGGAGGATATGGCTACACCTTC.

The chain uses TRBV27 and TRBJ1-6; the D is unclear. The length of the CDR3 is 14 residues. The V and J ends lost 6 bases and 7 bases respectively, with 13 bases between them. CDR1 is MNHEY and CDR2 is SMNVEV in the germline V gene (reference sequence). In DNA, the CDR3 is TGTGCCAGCAGCCTCGCAAGAGGGAATTCACCCCTCCACTTT. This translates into CASSLARGNSPLHF.

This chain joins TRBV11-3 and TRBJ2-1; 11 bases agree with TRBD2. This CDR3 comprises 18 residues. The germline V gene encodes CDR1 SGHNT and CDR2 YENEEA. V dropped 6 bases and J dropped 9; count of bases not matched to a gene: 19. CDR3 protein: CASSQEGDSGRALGEQFF. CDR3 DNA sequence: TGTGCCAGCAGTCAAGAGGGGGATAGCGGGAGGGCCCTGGGTGAGCAGTTCTTC.

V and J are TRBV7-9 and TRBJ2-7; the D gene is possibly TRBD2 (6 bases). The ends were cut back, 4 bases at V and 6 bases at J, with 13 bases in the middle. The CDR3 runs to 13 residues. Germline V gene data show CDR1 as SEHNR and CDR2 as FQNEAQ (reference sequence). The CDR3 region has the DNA TGTGCCAGCAGCTGGGGACTCGGTGGCGAGCAGTACTTC. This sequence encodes CASSWGLGGEQYF.

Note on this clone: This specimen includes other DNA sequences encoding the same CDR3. CDR3 DNA: TGCGCCAGCAGCTTGGCCCCAGGGGGCTACAATGAGCAGTTCTTC. It is translated as CASSLAPGGYNEQFF. The chain combines TRBV5-1 with TRBJ2-1; TRBD1 aligns across 7 bases. The CDR3 runs to 15 residues. Per the germline V gene, CDR1 is SGHRS and CDR2 is YFSETQ. V was clipped by 0 bases and J by 3 bases; unmatched bases: 3. The whole variable domain, remainder taken from reference TRBV5-1 and TRBJ2-1, is KAGVTQTPRYLIKTRGQQVTLSCSPISGHRSVSWYQQTPGQGLQFLFEYFSETQRNKGNFPGRFSGRQFSNSRSEMNVSTLELGDSALYLCASSLAPGGYNEQFFGPGTRLTVL.

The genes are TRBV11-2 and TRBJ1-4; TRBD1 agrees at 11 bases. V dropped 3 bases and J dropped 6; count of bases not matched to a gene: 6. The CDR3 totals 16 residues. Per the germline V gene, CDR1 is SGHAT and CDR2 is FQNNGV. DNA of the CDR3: TGTGCCAGCAGCTTGGGGACAGGGGGTGTTGATGAAAAACTGTTTTTT. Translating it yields CASSLGTGGVDEKLFF.

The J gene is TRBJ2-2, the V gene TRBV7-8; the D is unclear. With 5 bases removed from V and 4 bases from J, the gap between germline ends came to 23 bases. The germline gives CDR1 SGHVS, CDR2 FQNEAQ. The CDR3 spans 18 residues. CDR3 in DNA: TGTGCCAGCAGCCTTACCGTCACCGGCCAGGTGTTCACCGGGGAGCTGTTTTTT. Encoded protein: CASSLTVTGQVFTGELFF.

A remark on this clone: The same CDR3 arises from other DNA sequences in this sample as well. The CDR3 is CASSVAGLAKNIQYF. DNA for the CDR3: TGTGCCAGCAGCGTAGCCGGGTTAGCCAAAAACATTCAGTACTTC. V gene TRBV9 combines with J gene TRBJ2-4, with D unresolved. Trimming took 0 bases from V and 0 from J, leaving 7 bases between them. Germline V gives CDR1 SGDLS, CDR2 YYNGEE. The CDR3 is 15 residues long.

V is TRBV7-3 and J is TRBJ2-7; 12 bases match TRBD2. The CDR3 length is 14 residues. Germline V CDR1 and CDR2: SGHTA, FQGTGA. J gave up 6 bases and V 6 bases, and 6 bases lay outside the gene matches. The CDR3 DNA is TGTGCCAGCAGTTACGGACTAGCGGGAAGCGAGCAGTACTTC. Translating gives CASSYGLAGSEQYF.

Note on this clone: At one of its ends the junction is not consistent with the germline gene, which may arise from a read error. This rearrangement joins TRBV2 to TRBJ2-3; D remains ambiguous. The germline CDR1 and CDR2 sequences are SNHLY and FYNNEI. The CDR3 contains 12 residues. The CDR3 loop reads CASSLSRDTQYF. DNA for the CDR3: TGTGCCAGCAGCCTTAGCAGAGATACGCAGTATTTT.

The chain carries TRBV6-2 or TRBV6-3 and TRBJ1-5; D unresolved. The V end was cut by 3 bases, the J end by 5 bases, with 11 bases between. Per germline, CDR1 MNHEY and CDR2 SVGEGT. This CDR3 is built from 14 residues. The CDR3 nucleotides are TGTGCCAGCAGTTATGTACGGGATTATCAGCCCCAGCATTTT. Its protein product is CASSYVRDYQPQHF.

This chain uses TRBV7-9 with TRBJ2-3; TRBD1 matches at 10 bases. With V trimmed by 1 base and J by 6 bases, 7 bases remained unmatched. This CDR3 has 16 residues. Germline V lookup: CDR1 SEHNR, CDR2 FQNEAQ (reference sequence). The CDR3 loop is CASSLGDRGGSDTQYF. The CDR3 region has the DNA TGTGCCAGCAGCTTAGGGGACAGGGGTGGGTCGGATACGCAGTATTTT.

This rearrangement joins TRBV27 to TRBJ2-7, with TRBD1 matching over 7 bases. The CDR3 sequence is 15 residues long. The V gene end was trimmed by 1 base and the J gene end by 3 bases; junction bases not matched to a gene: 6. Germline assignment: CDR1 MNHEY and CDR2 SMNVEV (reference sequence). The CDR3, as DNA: TGTGCCAGCAGTTTATTGTCAGGGGGTCACTACGAGCAGTACTTC. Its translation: CASSLLSGGHYEQYF.

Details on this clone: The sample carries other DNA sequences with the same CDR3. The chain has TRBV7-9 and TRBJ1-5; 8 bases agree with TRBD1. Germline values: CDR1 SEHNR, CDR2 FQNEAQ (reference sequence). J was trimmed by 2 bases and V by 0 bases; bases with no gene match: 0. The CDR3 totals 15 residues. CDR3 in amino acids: CASSLAGQGNQPQHF. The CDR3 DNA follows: TGTGCCAGCAGCTTAGCGGGACAGGGCAATCAGCCCCAGCATTTT.

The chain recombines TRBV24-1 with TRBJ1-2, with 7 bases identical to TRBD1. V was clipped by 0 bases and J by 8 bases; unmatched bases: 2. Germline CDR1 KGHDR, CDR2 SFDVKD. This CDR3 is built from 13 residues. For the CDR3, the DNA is TGTGCCACCAGTGATTTGCGGGACAGCGGCTACACCTTC. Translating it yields CATSDLRDSGYTF.

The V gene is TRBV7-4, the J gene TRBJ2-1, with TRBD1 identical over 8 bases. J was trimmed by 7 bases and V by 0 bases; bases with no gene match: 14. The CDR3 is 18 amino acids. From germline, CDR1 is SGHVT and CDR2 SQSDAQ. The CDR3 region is CASSLAGVWRQGLNEQFF. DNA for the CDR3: TGTGCCAGCAGCTTAGCGGGTGTCTGGCGACAGGGGTTGAATGAGCAGTTCTTC.